This T cell receptor (beta chain) stems from a study of lymphopenia after photon versus proton radiotherapy. Using immunoSEQ multiplex PCR, the repertoire was profiled, and TCRdb retains in-frame clones only, with some absent. This sample has approximately 47,000 clones; 65% to 90% occur once, and the top ten carry approximately 2%. Details on this clone: Antigen unknown.

General observations from the study: Post-nadir TCR diversity decline inversely tracked overall survival among those who died. Better survival with proton therapy was suggested as possible, not demonstrated. Oligoclonal CD8+ Temra expansion after nadir drove photon patients' diversity drop. Photon-treated patients lost naive T cells and TCR diversity; proton-treated stayed stable.

The CDR3 spans 15 residues. The germline V and J ends were trimmed by 6 bases and 4 bases, with 16 bases remaining between them. The germline CDR1 and CDR2 sequences are SNHLY and FYNNEI. J is TRBJ2-1 and V is TRBV2, with a tentative D call TRBD2 (6 bases). The receptor comes from a man in his forties with gastric cancer. The sample consisted of peripheral blood, taken from a patient treated with photon-based radiotherapy. The CDR3, as DNA: TGTGCCAGCAGGACGGGGCGGGGTAGGTACAATGAGCAGTTCTTC. Translation gives CASRTGRGRYNEQFF.